This T cell receptor beta chain stems from a study of technical replicates of blood from a handful of donors. Here immunoSEQ multiplex PCR was the method, and the copy in TCRdb shows in-frame clones only, minus some. This sample has roughly 85,000 clones, with 94% found just once. The sequence was collected from a human donor in good health. The sequenced sample consisted of T cells isolated from PBMCs.

The CDR3 is CASSPIGGRSYNEQFF. The DNA for the CDR3 is TGCGCCAGCAGCCCCATAGGGGGCCGCTCCTACAATGAGCAGTTCTTC. V and J are TRBV4-1 and TRBJ2-1, with TRBD1 matching 7 bases. The CDR3 is made up of 16 amino acids. J lost 0 bases, V lost 4 bases, and 6 bases had no gene match. Looked up from germline, CDR1 is MGHRA and CDR2 is YSYEKL.